Listed here are 10 T cell receptor beta chains from one sample, sequenced in a study of cytomegalovirus exposure and HLA in healthy donors. Amplification used 60 Vbeta primers and 13 Jbeta primers. The protocol was immunoSEQ multiplex PCR, while the TCRdb copy is restricted to in-frame clones and leaves out a portion. The repertoire includes about 150,000 clones, roughly 80% of them detected once, and more than 1.2% sits in the top ten. Sequencing was done on a sample of PBMCs. The receptors here all came from a young man in good health and CMV-seronegative.

A few counts support this clone. V is TRBV4-3 and J is TRBJ2-6; D is unclear. Germline loops: CDR1 LGHNA, CDR2 YSLEER. V lost 0 bases and J lost 0, with 6 bases in between. This CDR3 contains 16 residues. In DNA, the CDR3 is TGCGCCAGCAGCCAAGACAGGTCCTCTGGGGCCAACGTCCTGACTTTC. Protein: CASSQDRSSGANVLTF.

The genes are TRBV5-1 and TRBJ1-1, with a tentative D call TRBD1 (6 bases). Between the trimmed V and J ends, which lost 0 bases and 4 bases, there was a span of 19 bases. The CDR3 length is 17 residues. Germline V gives CDR1 SGHRS, CDR2 YFSETQ. The CDR3 DNA reads as TGCGCCAGCAGCTTGGCCCAACCAGGGGCGCCGGGCACTGAAGCTTTCTTT. Protein product: CASSLAQPGAPGTEAFF. The full variable domain, completed using reference TRBV5-1 and TRBJ1-1, is KAGVTQTPRYLIKTRGQQVTLSCSPISGHRSVSWYQQTPGQGLQFLFEYFSETQRNKGNFPGRFSGRQFSNSRSEMNVSTLELGDSALYLCASSLAQPGAPGTEAFFGQGTRLTVV.

The sample holds a few counts of this clone. The germline gene is not matched at one end of the junction; a read error may be the cause. The V call is TRBV7-9, the J call TRBJ1-3, with 8 bases fitting TRBD1. This CDR3 region has 16 residues. Germline loops: CDR1 SEHNR, CDR2 FQNEAQ (reference sequence). The CDR3 protein is CSSSLALAGGGNTIYF. The CDR3 bases are TGTTCCAGCAGCTTAGCGCTGGCAGGGGGCGGAAACACCATATATTTT. Complete variable domain (other parts from reference TRBV7-9 and TRBJ1-3): DTGVSQNPRHKITKRGQNVTFRCDPISEHNRLYWYRQTLGQGPEFLTYFQNEAQLEKSRLLSDRFSAERPKGSFSTLEIQRTEQGDSAMYLCSSSLALAGGGNTIYFGEGSWLTVV.

The chain couples TRBV19 to TRBJ2-7; 8 nucleotides align to TRBD2. Germline CDR1 and CDR2: LNHDA and SQIVND (reference sequence). V gave up 5 bases and J gave up 3 bases; unmatched junction bases: 12. The CDR3 covers 16 residues. CDR3 residues: CASSREGRRGVYEQYF. The CDR3 bases are TGTGCCAGTAGTCGGGAGGGCCGGAGAGGCGTCTACGAGCAGTACTTC.

The chain carries TRBV4-3 and TRBJ1-4; 7 positions match TRBD1. J was trimmed by 8 bases and V by 4 bases; bases with no gene match: 13. Germline values: CDR1 LGHNA, CDR2 YSLEER. CDR3 length: 16 residues. CDR3 amino acids: CASSLSGQAPTEKLFF. As DNA, the CDR3 is TGCGCCAGCAGCCTTTCCGGACAGGCCCCAACGGAAAAACTGTTTTTT.

The chain has TRBV6-1 and TRBJ1-3; perhaps TRBD1 as D (6 bases). Germline V lookup: CDR1 MNHNS, CDR2 SASEGT. The CDR3 runs 14 residues. V was trimmed by 2 bases and J by 4 bases, leaving 9 bases between them. CDR3 coding DNA: TGTGCCAGCAGTGAAACACAGGGAGGAAACACCATATATTTT. This gives the protein CASSETQGGNTIYF.

This clone was counted between two and nine times. The V call is TRBV4-1, the J call TRBJ2-7; 12 nucleotides line up with TRBD2. With V trimmed by 4 bases and J by 2 bases, 3 bases remained unmatched. The CDR3 is 15 amino acids. The V gene's germline CDR1 is MGHRA and CDR2 YSYEKL. CDR3 region: CASSLRLAGAYEQYF. CDR3 nucleotide sequence: TGCGCCAGCAGCCTACGACTAGCGGGAGCCTACGAGCAGTACTTC.

The chain carries TRBV10-3 and TRBJ2-5; 10 nucleotides agree with TRBD1. The DNA end lines up better with TRBJ2-7; the J call may be wrong. The CDR3 totals 14 residues. Per the germline V gene, CDR1 is ENHRY and CDR2 is SYGVKD. CDR3 sequence: CAISPGQGTYEQYF. In DNA form, the CDR3 reads TGTGCCATCAGTCCGGGACAGGGGACCTACGAGCAGTACTTC.

The rearrangement uses TRBV6-5 and TRBJ2-5; weak D call: TRBD2 (5 bases). The J call may be mistaken, given a closer DNA end match to TRBJ2-7. Germline CDR1 and CDR2: MNHEY and SVGAGI. This CDR3 has 15 amino acids. The CDR3 spells CASSYLPGISYEQYF. For the CDR3, the DNA is TGTGCCAGCAGTTACTTGCCGGGGATATCCTACGAGCAGTACTTC.

The chain joins TRBV6-1 to TRBJ2-7, with 7 nucleotides matching TRBD1. CDR1 and CDR2 (germline): MNHNS, SASEGT. The CDR3 extends over 15 amino acids. The V segment lost 0 bases and the J segment 5 bases; nucleotides outside the gene matches: 7. The CDR3 DNA sequence: TGTGCCAGCAGTGAAGCAGAGGGGGCGGCGGACGAGCAGTACTTC. It specifies CASSEAEGAADEQYF.